One TCR beta chain is described in this entry. Its target is not known. Combining iRepertoire HTBI primers with Arm-PCR of CDR3 regions, the authors built TCR beta libraries. TCRdb called the multiplex PCR reads again in MiXCR, with one record for every CDR3 protein. This sample has around 510,000 distinct CDR3 sequences, with 20% to 25% found just once. These data belong to a study of regulatory T cells in long-lasting Graves disease. Notes on the study in general: TRBV28 was favored in persistent disease, as were TRBJ1-2 and TRBJ2-5. New patients shared some 890 public clonotypes, fewer than the roughly 3,000 shared by persistent patients. Patients whose Graves' disease persisted exhibited lower TCR diversity than those newly diagnosed.

The time point was: persistent/refractory GD, antithyroid drugs over 5 years with positive TRAb. Extracted PBMC RNA gave rise to the TCR library. Criteria from the American Thyroid Association guidelines were applied to diagnose Graves' disease. V lost 1 base to trimming and J lost 0 bases; unmatched junction nucleotides: 9. The CDR3 is made up of 18 amino acids. Germline CDR1 reads LGHDT; CDR2 reads YNNKEL (reference sequence). The receptor's source is a female donor with Graves disease. The sequencing here drew on peripheral blood mononuclear cells (PBMCs), taken when the disease was refractory, from a patient treated with antithyroid drugs. The V call is TRBV3-1, the J call TRBJ1-5; TRBD1 agrees at 7 bases. The CDR3 sequence: CASSQVGQHKHSNQPQHF. CDR3 DNA: TGTGCCAGCAGCCAAGTGGGACAGCATAAACATAGCAATCAGCCCCAGCATTTT. The variable domain in full, completed from reference TRBV3-1 and TRBJ1-5, reads DTAVSQTPKYLVTQMGNDKSIKCEQNLGHDTMYWYKQDSKKFLKIMFSYNNKELIINETVPNRFSPKSPDKAHLNLHINSLELGDSAVYFCASSQVGQHKHSNQPQHFGDGTRLSIL.